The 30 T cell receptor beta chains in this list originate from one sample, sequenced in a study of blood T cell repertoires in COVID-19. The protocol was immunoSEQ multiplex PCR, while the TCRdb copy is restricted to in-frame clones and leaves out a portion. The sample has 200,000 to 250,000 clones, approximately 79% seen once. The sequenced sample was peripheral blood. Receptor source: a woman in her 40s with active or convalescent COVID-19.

The CDR3 loop is CASSSSGGTYNEQFF. The CDR3 DNA reads TGTGCCAGCAGCTCTAGCGGGGGGACCTACAATGAGCAGTTCTTC. This chain connects TRBV7-3 to TRBJ2-1, with 11 bases that match TRBD2. The length of the CDR3 is 15 residues. Germline V gene data show CDR1 as SGHTA and CDR2 as FQGTGA. The junction had 1 base not matched to a gene; V was cut back by 4 bases and J by 2 bases. Supplemented by reference TRBV7-3 and TRBJ2-1, the full variable domain reads GAGVSQTPSNKVTEKGKYVELRCDPISGHTALYWYRQSLGQGPEFLIYFQGTGAADDSGLPNDRFFAVRPEGSVSTLKIQRTERGDSAVYLCASSSSGGTYNEQFFGPGTRLTVL.

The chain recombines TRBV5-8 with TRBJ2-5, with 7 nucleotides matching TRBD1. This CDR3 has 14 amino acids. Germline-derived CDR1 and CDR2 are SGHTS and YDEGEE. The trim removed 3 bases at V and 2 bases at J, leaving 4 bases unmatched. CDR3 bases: TGTGCCAGCAGCTCCCTCAGGGGGCAAGAGACCCAGTACTTC. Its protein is CASSSLRGQETQYF.

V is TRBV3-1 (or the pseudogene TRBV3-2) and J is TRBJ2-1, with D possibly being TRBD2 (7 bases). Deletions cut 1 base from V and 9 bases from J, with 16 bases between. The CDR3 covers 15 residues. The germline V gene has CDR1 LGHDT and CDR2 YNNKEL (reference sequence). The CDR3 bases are TGTGCCAGCAGCCAAGTGGTGGCGGGGGCCCCTGAGCAGTTCTTC. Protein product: CASSQVVAGAPEQFF.

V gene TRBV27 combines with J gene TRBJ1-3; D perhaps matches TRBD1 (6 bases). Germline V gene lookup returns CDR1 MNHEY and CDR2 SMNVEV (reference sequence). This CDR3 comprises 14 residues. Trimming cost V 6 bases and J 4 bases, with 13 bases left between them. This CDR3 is CASSEQGKGNTIYF. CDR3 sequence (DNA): TGTGCCAGCAGCGAACAGGGCAAAGGAAACACCATATATTTT.

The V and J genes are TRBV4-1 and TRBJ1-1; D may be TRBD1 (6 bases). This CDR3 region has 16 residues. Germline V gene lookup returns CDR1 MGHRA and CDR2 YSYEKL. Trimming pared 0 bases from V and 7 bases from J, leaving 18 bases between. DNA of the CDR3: TGCGCCAGCAGCCAAGACAGGGGACAAAGGGGGTTTGAAGCTTTCTTT. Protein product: CASSQDRGQRGFEAFF.

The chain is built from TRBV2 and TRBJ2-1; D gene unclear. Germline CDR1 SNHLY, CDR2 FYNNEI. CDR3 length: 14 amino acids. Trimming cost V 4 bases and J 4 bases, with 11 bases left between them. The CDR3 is CASSGDSRYNEQFF. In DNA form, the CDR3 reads TGTGCCAGCAGTGGCGATAGCCGTTACAATGAGCAGTTCTTC.

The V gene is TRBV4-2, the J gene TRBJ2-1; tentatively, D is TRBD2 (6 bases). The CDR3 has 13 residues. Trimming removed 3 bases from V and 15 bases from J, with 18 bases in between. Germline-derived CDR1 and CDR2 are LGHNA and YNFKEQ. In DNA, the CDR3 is TGTGCCAGCAGCCAGGTTACCCAGGGAGGCTCGTTCTTC. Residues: CASSQVTQGGSFF.

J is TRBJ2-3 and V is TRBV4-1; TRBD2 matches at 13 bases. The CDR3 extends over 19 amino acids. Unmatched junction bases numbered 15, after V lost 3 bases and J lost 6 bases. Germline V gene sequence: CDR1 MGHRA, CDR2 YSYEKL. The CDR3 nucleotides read TGCGCCAGCAGCCACACAATTGGTACTAGCGGGGGGGAGGGTGATACGCAGTATTTT. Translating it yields CASSHTIGTSGGEGDTQYF.

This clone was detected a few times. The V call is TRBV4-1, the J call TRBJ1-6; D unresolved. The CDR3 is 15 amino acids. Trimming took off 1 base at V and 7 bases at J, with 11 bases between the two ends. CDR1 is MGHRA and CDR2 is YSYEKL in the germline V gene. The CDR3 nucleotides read TGCGCCAGCAGCCAAGCTAGGCCTGTGAATTCACCCCTCCACTTT. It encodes CASSQARPVNSPLHF.

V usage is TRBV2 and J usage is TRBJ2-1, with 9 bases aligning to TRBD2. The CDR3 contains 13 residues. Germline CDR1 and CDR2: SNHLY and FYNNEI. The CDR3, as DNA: TGTGACTCAAGCGGGGGGCCTTACAATGAGCAGTTCTTC. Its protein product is CDSSGGPYNEQFF.

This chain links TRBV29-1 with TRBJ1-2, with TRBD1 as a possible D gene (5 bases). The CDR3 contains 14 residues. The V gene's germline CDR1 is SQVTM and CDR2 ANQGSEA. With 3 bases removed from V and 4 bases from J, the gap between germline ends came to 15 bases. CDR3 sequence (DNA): TGCAGCGTTGATTATAGGGCAGGGATCTATGGCTACACCTTC. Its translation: CSVDYRAGIYGYTF.

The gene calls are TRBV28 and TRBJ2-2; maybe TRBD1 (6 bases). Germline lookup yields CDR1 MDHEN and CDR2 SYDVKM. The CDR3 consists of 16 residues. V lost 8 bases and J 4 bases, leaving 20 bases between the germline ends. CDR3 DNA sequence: TGTGCCAGCCGGAGTACCAACCAGGGGATCACCGGGGAGCTGTTTTTT. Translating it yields CASRSTNQGITGELFF.

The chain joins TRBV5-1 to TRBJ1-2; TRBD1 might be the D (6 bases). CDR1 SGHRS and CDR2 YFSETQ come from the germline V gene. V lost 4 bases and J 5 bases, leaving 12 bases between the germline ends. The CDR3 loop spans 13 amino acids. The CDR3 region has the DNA TGCGCCAGCAGCCTGGACAGCACTTATGGCTACACCTTC. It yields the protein CASSLDSTYGYTF.

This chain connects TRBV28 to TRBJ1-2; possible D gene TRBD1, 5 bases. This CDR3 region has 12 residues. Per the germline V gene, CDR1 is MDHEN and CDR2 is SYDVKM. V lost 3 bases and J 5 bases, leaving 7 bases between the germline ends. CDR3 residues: CASSLGQYGYTF. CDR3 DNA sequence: TGTGCCAGCAGTTTGGGGCAGTATGGCTACACCTTC.

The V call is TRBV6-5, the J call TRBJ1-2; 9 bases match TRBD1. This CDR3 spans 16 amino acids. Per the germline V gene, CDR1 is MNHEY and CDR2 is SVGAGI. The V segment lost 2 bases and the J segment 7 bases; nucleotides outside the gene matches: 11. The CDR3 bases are TGTGCCAGCAGTTACGCCCCCGGGACAGGGCGGTTTGGCTACACCTTC. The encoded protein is CASSYAPGTGRFGYTF.

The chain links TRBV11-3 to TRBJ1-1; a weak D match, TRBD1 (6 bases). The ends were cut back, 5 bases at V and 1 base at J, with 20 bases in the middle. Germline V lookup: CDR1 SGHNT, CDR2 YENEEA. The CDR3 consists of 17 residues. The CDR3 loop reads CASSHTGMGTRNTEAFF. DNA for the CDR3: TGTGCCAGCAGCCATACAGGGATGGGAACTAGGAACACTGAAGCTTTCTTT.

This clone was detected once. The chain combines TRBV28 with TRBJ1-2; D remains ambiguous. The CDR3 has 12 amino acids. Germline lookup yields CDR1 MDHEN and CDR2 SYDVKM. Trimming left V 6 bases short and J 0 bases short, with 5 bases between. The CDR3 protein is CASRPANYGYTF. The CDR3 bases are TGTGCCAGCAGACCAGCTAACTATGGCTACACCTTC.

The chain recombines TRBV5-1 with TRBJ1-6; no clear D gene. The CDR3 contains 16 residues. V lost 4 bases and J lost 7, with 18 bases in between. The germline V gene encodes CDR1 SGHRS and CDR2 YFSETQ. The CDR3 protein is CASSLDPIDQNSPLHF. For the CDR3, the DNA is TGCGCCAGCAGCCTAGACCCGATTGACCAGAATTCACCCCTCCACTTT.

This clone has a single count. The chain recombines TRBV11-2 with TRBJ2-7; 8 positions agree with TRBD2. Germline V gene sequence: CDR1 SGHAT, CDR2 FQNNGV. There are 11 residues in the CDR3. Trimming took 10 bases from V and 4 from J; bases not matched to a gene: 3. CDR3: CAIGGGYEQYF. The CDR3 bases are TGTGCCATCGGGGGGGGTTACGAGCAGTACTTC.

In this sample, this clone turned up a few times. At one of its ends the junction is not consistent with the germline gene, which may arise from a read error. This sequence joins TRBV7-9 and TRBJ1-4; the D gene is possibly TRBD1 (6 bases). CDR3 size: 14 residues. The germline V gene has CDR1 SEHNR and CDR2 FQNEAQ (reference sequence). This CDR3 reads CASSLERRQAHPVF. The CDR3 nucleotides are TGTGCCAGCAGCTTAGAGAGGAGACAGGCCCACCCTGTGTTT.

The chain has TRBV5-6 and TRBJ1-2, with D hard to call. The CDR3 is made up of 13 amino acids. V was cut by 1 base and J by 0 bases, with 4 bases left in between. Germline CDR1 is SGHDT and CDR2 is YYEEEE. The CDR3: CASSLPSNYGYTF. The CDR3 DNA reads TGTGCCAGCAGCTTGCCATCTAACTATGGCTACACCTTC.

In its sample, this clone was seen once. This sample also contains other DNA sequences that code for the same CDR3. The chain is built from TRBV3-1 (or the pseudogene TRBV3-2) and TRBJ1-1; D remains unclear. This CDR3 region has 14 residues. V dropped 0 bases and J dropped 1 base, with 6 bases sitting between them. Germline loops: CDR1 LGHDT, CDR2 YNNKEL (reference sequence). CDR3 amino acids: CASSQEFQNTEAFF. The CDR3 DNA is TGTGCCAGCAGCCAAGAATTCCAGAACACTGAAGCTTTCTTT.

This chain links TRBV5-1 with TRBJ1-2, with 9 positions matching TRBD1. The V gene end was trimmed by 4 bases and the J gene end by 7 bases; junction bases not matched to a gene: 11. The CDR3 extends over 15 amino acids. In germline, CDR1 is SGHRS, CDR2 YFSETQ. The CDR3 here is CASSNFLGQGIGYTF. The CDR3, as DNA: TGCGCCAGCAGCAACTTCCTCGGACAGGGGATTGGCTACACCTTC.

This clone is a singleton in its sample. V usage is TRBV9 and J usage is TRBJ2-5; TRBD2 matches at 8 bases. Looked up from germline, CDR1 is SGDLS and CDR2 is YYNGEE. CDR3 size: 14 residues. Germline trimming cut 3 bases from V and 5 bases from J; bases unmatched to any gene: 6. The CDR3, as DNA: TGTGCCAGCAGCGATGCGGGGGGAATGGAGACCCAGTACTTC. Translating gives CASSDAGGMETQYF.

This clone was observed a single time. For the CDR3, the DNA is TGTGCCAGCAGCTTACAAACAGGGGCCTCCTCTGGAAACACCATATATTTT. As protein: CASSLQTGASSGNTIYF. This chain connects TRBV5-5 to TRBJ1-3; 7 nucleotides agree with TRBD1. Germline-derived CDR1 and CDR2 are SGHKS and YYEKEE (reference sequence). The CDR3 is 17 residues long. J gave up 0 bases and V 2 bases, and 8 bases lay outside the gene matches.

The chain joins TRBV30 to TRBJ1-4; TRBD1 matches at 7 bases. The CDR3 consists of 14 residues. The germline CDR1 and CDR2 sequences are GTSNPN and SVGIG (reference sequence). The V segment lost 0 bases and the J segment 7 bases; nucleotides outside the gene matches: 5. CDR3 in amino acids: CAWSVVRGSEKLFF. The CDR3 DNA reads TGTGCCTGGAGTGTAGTCAGGGGGTCTGAAAAACTGTTTTTT.

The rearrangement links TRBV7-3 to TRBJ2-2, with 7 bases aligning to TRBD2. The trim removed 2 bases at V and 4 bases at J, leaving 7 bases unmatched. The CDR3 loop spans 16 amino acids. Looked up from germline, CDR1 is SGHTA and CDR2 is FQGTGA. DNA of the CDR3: TGTGCCAGCAGCTTATCGGGGGGACGAAGCACCGGGGAGCTGTTTTTT. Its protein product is CASSLSGGRSTGELFF.

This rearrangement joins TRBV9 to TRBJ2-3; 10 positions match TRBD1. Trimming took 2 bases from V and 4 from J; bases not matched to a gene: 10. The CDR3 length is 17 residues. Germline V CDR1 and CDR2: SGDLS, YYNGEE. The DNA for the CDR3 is TGTGCCAGCAGCGTCGGGGGCGGACAGGGGGTCGCAGATACGCAGTATTTT. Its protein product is CASSVGGGQGVADTQYF.

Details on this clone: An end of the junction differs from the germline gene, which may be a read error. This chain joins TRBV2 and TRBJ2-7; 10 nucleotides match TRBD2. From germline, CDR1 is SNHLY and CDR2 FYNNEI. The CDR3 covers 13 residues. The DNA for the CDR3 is TGTGCCAGTGGCACTAGCGGGGATCATGGGCAGAACTTC. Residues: CASGTSGDHGQNF.

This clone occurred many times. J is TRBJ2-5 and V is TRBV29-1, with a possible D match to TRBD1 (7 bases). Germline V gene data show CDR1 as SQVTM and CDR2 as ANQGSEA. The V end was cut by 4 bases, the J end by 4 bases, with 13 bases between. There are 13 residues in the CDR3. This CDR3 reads CSVAARGAETQYF. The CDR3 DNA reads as TGCAGCGTTGCGGCCAGGGGGGCAGAGACCCAGTACTTC. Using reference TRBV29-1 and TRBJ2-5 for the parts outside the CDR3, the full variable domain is SAVISQKPSRDICQRGTSLTIQCQVDSQVTMMFWYRQQPGQSLTLIATANQGSEATYESGFVIDKFPISRPNLTFSTLTVSNMSPEDSSIYLCSVAARGAETQYFGPGTRLLVL.